The sequence of this T cell receptor (beta chain) was determined in a study of blood T cells in healthy people across ages. A sample-barcoded 5' primer and a J-beta primer mix were used in a second PCR of roughly 6 to 12 cycles. TCRdb redid the calling of the 5' RACE reads with MiXCR, one entry per CDR3 protein. The data hold approximately 2,000,000 distinct CDR3 sequences, with 35% to 50% observed a single time. This CDR3 region has 13 residues. Trimming shortened V by 6 bases and J by 4 bases, and 13 bases separated the two germline ends. Germline values: CDR1 SQVTM, CDR2 ANQGSEA. With each sample, at least 6 micrograms of total RNA were extracted. This clonotype was found a few times.

The chain employs TRBV29-1 and TRBJ1-5; no clear D. This TCR was sampled from a human donor in good health. Sequenced material: blood. CDR3 loop: CSVLDTANQPQHF. CDR3 DNA: TGCAGCGTCCTCGATACAGCAAATCAGCCCCAGCATTTT.